The present T cell receptor beta chain was sequenced within a study of CD8 T cells in ankylosing spondylitis. This clonotype has a handful of counts. What it binds is not known. The V gene end was trimmed by 0 bases and the J gene end by 6 bases; junction bases not matched to a gene: 13. Germline lookup yields CDR1 GTSNPN and CDR2 SVGIG (reference sequence). This CDR3 is built from 17 residues. Study observations and caveats: Both synovial fluid and blood in reactive arthritis had previously been reported to carry some motif variants. Among TCR beta sequences, a motif of eight highly homologous variants appeared characteristic of ankylosing spondylitis blood. Matched ankylosing spondylitis synovial fluid reportedly contained a significantly enriched population of disease-linked clones.

Via MiXCR, TCRdb re-called the 5' RACE reads, giving one row per CDR3 protein. The data contain 240,000 or so distinct CDR3 sequences, 8% to 9.5% of them singletons. Sequenced input: blood, either unsorted or a sorted T cell fraction (not recorded which). This receptor was taken from a male donor with ankylosing spondylitis or in good health (not recorded which). The genes are TRBV30 and TRBJ2-4, with 8 nucleotides matching TRBD1. CDR3 DNA: TGTGCCTGGAGTGTAAATAATCCAGGGGGCGCAGGAAACATTCAGTACTTC. Encoded protein: CAWSVNNPGGAGNIQYF.